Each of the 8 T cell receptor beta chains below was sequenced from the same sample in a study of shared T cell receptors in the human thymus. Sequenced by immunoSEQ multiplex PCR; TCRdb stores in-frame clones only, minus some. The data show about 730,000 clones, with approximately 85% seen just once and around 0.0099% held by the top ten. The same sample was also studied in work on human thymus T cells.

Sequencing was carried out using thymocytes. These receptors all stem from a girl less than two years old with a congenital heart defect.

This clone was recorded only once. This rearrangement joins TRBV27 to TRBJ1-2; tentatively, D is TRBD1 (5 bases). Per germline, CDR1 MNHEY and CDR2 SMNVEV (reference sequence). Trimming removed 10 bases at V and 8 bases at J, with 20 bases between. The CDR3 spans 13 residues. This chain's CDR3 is CATPGDLPAGYTF. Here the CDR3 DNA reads TGTGCCACCCCGGGGGACCTACCTGCGGGCTACACCTTC.

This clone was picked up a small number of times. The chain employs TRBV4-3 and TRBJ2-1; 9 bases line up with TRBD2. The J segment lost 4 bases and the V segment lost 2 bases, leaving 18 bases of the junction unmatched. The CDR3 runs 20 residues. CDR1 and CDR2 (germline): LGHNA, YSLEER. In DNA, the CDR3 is TGCGCCAGCAGCCAAATCGTGGGTAGGGCGGGGGGGCCGGTTTACAATGAGCAGTTCTTC. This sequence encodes CASSQIVGRAGGPVYNEQFF.

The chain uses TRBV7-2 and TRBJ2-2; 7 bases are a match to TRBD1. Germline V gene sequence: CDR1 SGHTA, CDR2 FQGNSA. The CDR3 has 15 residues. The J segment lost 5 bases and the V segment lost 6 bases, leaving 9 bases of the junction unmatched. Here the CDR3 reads CASSFPGQPTGELFF. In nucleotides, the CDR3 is TGTGCCAGCAGTTTTCCGGGACAGCCAACCGGGGAGCTGTTTTTT.

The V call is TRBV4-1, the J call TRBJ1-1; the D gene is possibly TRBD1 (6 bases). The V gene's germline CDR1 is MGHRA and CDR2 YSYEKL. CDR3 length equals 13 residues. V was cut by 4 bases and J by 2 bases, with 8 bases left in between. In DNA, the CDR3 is TGCGCCAGCAGCCCGGACAGTAACACTGAAGCTTTCTTT. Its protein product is CASSPDSNTEAFF.

The CDR3 DNA is TGCGCCAGCAGCTTGGGGGACAGGGCTTTCCACTCACCCCTCCACTTT. This translates into CASSLGDRAFHSPLHF. J is TRBJ1-6 and V is TRBV5-1; 9 bases match TRBD1. V lost 0 bases, J lost 10 bases, and 8 bases stayed unmatched. The germline V gene encodes CDR1 SGHRS and CDR2 YFSETQ. There are 16 residues in the CDR3. Complete variable domain (other parts from reference TRBV5-1 and TRBJ1-6): KAGVTQTPRYLIKTRGQQVTLSCSPISGHRSVSWYQQTPGQGLQFLFEYFSETQRNKGNFPGRFSGRQFSNSRSEMNVSTLELGDSALYLCASSLGDRAFHSPLHFGNGTRLTVT.

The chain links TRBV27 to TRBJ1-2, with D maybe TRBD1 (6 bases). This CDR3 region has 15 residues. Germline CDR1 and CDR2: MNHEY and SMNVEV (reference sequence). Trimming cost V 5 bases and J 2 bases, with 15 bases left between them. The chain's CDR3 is CASSLTGHSNYGYTF. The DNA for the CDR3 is TGTGCCAGCAGTCTAACGGGACATTCCAACTATGGCTACACCTTC.

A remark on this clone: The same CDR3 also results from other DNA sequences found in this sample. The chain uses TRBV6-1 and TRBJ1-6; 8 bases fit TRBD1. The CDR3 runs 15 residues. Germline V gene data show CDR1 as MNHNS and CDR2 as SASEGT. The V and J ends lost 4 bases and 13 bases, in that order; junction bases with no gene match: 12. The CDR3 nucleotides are TGTGCCAGCAGTGCGCGGACAGGGTTATCTTCCCCCCTCCACTTT. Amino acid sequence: CASSARTGLSSPLHF.

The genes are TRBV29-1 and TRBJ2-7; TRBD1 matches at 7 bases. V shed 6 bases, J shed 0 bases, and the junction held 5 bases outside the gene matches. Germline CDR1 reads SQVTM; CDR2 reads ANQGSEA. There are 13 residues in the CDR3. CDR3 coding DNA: TGCAGCGTCACAGGGGCGAGCTCCTACGAGCAGTACTTC. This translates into CSVTGASSYEQYF.